This TCR beta chain was obtained from a study of T cell responses to AZD1222 COVID-19 vaccine. Study context: It was second doses at about 4 or about 12 weeks that were pooled.

Sequenced by immunoSEQ multiplex PCR; TCRdb stores in-frame clones only, minus some. The sample gives fewer than 120,000 clones, about 88% of which show up once; about 1.6% is in the top ten. The CDR3 covers 12 residues. V gave up 0 bases and J gave up 9 bases, with 6 bases separating them. The germline CDR1 and CDR2 sequences are LNHNV and YYDKDF (reference sequence). V is TRBV15 and J is TRBJ2-1; D gene uncertain. The sequence was collected from an adult in good health. The material sequenced was peripheral blood, taken on day 0 of AZD1222 vaccination. The CDR3 DNA reads as TGTGCCACCAGCAGAGAGTGGACTGAGCAGTTCTTC. Translating gives CATSREWTEQFF.